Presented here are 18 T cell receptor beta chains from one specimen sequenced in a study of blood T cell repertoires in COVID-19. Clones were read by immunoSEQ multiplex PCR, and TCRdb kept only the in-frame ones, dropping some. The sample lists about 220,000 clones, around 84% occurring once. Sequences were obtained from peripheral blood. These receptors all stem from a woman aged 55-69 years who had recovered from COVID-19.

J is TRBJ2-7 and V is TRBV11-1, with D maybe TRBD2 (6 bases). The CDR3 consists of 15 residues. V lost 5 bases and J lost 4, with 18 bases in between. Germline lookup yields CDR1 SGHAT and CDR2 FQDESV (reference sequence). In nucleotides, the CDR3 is TGTGCCAGCAGCGGGGGGTCCTCGGGGAAGTACGAGCAGTACTTC. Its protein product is CASSGGSSGKYEQYF.

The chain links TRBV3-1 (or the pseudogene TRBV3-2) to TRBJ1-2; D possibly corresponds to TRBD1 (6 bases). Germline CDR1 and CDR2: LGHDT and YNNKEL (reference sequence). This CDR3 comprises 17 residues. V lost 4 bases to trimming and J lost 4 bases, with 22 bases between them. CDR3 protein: CASSPGSGEGLVYGYTF. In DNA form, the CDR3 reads TGTGCCAGCAGCCCCGGGTCAGGGGAGGGGTTGGTCTATGGCTACACCTTC.

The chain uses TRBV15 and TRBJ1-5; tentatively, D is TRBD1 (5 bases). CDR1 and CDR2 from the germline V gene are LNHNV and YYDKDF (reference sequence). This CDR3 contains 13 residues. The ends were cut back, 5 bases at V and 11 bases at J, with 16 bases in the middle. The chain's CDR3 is CATSYIGGEAQHF. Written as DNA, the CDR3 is TGTGCCACCAGCTATATCGGGGGGGAGGCCCAGCATTTT.

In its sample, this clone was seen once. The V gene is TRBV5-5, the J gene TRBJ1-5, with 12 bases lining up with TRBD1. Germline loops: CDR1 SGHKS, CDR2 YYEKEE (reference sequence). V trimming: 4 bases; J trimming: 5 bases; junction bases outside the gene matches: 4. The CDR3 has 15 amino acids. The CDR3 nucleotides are TGTGCCAGCAGCCGGGGACAGGGGGCAGATCAGCCCCAGCATTTT. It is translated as CASSRGQGADQPQHF.

CDR3: CAISERQGSNYGYTF. The CDR3 DNA reads TGTGCCATCAGTGAAAGACAGGGATCTAACTATGGCTACACCTTC. This chain links TRBV10-3 with TRBJ1-2; 7 bases fit TRBD1. The CDR3 contains 15 residues. CDR1 and CDR2 from the germline V gene are ENHRY and SYGVKD. The V gene end was trimmed by 3 bases and the J gene end by 0 bases; junction bases not matched to a gene: 4.

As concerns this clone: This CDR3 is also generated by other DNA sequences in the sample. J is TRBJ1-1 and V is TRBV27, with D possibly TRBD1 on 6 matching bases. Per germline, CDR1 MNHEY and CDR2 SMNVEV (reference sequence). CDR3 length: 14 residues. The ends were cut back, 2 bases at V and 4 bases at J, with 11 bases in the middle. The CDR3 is CASSLRRGGTEAFF. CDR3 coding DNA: TGTGCCAGCAGTTTACGAAGGGGGGGCACTGAAGCTTTCTTT.

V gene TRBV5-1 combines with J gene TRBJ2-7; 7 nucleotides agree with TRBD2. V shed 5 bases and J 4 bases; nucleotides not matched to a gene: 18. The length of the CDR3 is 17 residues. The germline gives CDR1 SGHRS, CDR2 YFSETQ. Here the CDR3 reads CASSPRRGGTPSYEQYF. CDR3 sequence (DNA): TGCGCCAGCAGTCCTCGACGGGGAGGGACTCCTTCGTACGAGCAGTACTTC. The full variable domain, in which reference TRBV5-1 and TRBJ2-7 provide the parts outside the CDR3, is KAGVTQTPRYLIKTRGQQVTLSCSPISGHRSVSWYQQTPGQGLQFLFEYFSETQRNKGNFPGRFSGRQFSNSRSEMNVSTLELGDSALYLCASSPRRGGTPSYEQYFGPGTRLTVT.

The CDR3 DNA reads as TGTGCCAGCAGCCAAGATTCGGGCGACAGGGGACGCACAGATACGCAGTATTTT. Its translation is CASSQDSGDRGRTDTQYF. The V call is TRBV4-2, the J call TRBJ2-3; TRBD1 matches 8 bases. V trimming: 0 bases; J trimming: 1 base; junction bases outside the gene matches: 9. CDR3 length: 18 amino acids. Germline lookup yields CDR1 LGHNA and CDR2 YNFKEQ.

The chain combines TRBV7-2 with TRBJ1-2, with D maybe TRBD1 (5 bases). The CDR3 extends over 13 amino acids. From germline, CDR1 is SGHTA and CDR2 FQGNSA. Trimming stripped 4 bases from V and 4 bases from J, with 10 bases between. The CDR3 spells CASSSGLGYGYTF. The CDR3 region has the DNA TGTGCCAGCAGCTCGGGACTGGGCTATGGCTACACCTTC.

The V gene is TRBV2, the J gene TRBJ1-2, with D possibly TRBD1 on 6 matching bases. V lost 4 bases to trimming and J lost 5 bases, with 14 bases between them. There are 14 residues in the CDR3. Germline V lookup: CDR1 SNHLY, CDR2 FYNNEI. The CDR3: CASSALGHEYGYTF. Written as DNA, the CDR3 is TGTGCCAGCAGTGCTTTGGGACATGAATATGGCTACACCTTC.

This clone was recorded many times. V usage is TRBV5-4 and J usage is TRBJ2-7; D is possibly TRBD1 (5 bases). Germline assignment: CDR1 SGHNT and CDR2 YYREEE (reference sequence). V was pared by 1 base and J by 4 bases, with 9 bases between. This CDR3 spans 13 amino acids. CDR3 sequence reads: CASSLNSGYEQYF. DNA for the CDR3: TGTGCCAGCAGCTTGAATTCAGGGTACGAGCAGTACTTC.

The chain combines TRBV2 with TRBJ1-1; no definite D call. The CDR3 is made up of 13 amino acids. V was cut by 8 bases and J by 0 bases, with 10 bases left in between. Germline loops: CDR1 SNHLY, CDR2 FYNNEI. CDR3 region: CASAGKVNTEAFF. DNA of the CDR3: TGTGCCAGCGCGGGGAAAGTGAACACTGAAGCTTTCTTT.

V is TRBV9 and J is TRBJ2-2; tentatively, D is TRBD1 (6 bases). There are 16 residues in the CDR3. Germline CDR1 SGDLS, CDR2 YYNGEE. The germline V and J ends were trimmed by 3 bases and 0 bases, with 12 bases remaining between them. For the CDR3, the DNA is TGTGCCAGCAGCGCAGACGGGACATCGAACACCGGGGAGCTGTTTTTT. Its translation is CASSADGTSNTGELFF.

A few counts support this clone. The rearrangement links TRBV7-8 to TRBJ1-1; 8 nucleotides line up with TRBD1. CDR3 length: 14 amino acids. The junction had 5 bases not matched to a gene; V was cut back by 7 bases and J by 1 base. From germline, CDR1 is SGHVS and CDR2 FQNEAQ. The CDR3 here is CASTNRGENTEAFF. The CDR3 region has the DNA TGTGCCAGCACCAACAGGGGGGAGAACACTGAAGCTTTCTTT.

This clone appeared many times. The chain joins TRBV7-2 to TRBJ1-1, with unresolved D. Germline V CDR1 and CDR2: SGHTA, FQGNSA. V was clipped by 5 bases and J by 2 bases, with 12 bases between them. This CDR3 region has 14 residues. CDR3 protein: CASSARLDNTEAFF. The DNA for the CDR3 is TGTGCCAGCAGCGCCAGACTAGATAACACTGAAGCTTTCTTT.

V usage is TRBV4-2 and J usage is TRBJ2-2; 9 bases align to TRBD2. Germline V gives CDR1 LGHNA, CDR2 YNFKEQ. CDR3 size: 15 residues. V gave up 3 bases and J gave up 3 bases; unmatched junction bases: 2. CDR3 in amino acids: CASSHQRGDTGELFF. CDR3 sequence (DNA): TGTGCCAGCAGCCACCAGCGGGGGGACACCGGGGAGCTGTTTTTT.

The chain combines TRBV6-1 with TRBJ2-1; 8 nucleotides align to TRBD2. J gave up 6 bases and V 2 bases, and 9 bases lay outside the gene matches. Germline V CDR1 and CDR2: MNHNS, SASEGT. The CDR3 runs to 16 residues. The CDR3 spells CASSESPGGASNEQFF. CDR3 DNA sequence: TGTGCCAGCAGTGAAAGTCCCGGGGGGGCTTCCAATGAGCAGTTCTTC.

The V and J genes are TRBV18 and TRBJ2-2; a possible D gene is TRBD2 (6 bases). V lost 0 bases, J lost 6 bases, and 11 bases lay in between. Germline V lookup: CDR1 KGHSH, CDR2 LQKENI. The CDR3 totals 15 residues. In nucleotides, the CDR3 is TGTGCCAGCTCACCACCGACCGGGGGAGCCGGGGAGCTGTTTTTT. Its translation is CASSPPTGGAGELFF.